This is a list of T cell receptor beta chains from one sample in a study of CD8+ T cells in alopecia areata. Here immunoSEQ multiplex PCR was the method, and the copy in TCRdb shows in-frame clones only, minus some. Counted here are about 97,000 clones, 41% occurring once; the ten biggest clones make up 1.3%. Sequenced material: CD4+ T cells sorted from blood. The receptors originated from a human donor with alopecia areata. CDR3s leave out the opening cysteine and the closing phenylalanine or tryptophan.

>TRBV11-2
ASSPRSPEGTGAYEQY
>TRBV28
ASSSAGTSGRYEQY
>TRBV4-1
ASSPFLFGTHRTETQY
>TRBV30
AWSVRLGDEQF
>TRBV28
ASSNTRTGKKTQY
>TRBV7-2
ASSPWAGSKDEQF
>TRBV7-9
ASSFTGTGRNNYGYT
>TRBV5-6
ASSPRDRVTAF
>TRBV6-1
ASGRTGPGGEQY
>TRBV30
AWGTSANYGYT